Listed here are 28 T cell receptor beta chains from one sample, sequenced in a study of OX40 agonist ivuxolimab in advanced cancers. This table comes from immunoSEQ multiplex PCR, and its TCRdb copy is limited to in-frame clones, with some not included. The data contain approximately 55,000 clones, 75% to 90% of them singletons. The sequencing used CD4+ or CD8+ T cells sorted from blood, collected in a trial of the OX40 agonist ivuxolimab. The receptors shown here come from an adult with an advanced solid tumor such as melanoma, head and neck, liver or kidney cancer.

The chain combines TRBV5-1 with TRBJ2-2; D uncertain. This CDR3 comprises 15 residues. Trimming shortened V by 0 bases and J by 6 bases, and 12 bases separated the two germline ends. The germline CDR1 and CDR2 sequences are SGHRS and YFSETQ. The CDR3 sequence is CASSLAFGFAGELFF. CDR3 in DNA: TGCGCCAGCAGCTTGGCGTTTGGGTTCGCCGGGGAGCTGTTTTTT.

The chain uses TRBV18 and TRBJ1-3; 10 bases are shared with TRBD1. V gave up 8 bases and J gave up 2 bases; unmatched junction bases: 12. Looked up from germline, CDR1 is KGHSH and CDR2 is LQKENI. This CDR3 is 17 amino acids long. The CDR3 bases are TGTGCCAGCCGCCGGGACAGGGGCCCGGGTACTGGAAACACCATATATTTT. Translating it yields CASRRDRGPGTGNTIYF.

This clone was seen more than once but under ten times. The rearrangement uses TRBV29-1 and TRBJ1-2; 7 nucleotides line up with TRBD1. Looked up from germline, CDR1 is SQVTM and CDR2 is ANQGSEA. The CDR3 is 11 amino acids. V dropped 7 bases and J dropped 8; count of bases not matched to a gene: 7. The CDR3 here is CSAGQELGYTF. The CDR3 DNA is TGCAGCGCCGGACAGGAGCTAGGCTACACCTTC.

The CDR3 loop is CASSPQGGTFNQPQHF. CDR3 nucleotides: TGTGCCAGCAGCCCTCAGGGCGGGACGTTCAATCAGCCCCAGCATTTT. V usage is TRBV7-3 and J usage is TRBJ1-5, with a tentative D call TRBD1 (5 bases). Germline values: CDR1 SGHTA, CDR2 FQGTGA. Trimming shortened V by 5 bases and J by 3 bases, and 17 bases separated the two germline ends. The CDR3 has 16 residues.

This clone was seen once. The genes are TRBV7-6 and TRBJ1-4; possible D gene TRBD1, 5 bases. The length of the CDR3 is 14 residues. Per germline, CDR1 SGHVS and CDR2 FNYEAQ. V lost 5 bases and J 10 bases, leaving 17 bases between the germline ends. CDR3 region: CASSHWDQSGKLFF. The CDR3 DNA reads TGTGCCAGCAGCCACTGGGACCAGTCGGGAAAACTGTTTTTT.

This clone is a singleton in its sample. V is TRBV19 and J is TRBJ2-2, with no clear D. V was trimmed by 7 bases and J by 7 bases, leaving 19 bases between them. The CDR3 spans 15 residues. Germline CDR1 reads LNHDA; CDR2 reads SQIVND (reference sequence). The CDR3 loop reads CASTRTPGRGGELFF. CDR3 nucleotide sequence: TGTGCCAGTACGAGAACGCCCGGGCGTGGCGGGGAGCTGTTTTTT. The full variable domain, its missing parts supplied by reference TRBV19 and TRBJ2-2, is DGGITQSPKYLFRKEGQNVTLSCEQNLNHDAMYWYRQDPGQGLRLIYYSQIVNDFQKGDIAEGYSVSREKKESFPLTVTSAQKNPTAFYLCASTRTPGRGGELFFGEGSRLTVL.

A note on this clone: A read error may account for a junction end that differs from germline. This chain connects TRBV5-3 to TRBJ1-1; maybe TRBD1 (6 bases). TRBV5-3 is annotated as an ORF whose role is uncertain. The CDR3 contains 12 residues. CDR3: CASTNTTGFLVF. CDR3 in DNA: TGTGCCAGCACCAACACAACAGGGTTTCTGGTCTTT.

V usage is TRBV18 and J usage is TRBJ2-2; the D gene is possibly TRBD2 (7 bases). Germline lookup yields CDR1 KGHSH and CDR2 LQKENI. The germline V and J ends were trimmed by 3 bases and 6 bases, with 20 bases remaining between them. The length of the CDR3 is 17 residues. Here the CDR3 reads CASSPRGHLRTAGELFF. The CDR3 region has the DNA TGTGCCAGCTCACCGCGGGGGCATCTCCGAACGGCCGGGGAGCTGTTTTTT.

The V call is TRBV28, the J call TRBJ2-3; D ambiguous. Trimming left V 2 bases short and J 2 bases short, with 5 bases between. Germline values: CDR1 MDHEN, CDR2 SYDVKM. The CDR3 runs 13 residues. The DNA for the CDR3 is TGTGCCAGCAGTTTAACACTCACAGATACGCAGTATTTT. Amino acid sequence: CASSLTLTDTQYF.

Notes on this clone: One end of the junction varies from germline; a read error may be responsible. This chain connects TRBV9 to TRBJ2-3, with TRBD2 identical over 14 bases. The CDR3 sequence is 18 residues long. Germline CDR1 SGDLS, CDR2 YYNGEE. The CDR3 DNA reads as TGTGCCAGCAGCGTAGAGGGACTAGCGGGAGCCCCCCGCGATAAGCAGTATTTT. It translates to CASSVEGLAGAPRDKQYF. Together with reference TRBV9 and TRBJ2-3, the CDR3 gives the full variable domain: DSGVTQTPKHLITATGQRVTLRCSPRSGDLSVYWYQQSLDQGLQFLIQYYNGEERAKGNILERFSAQQFPDLHSELNLSSLELGDSALYFCASSVEGLAGAPRDKQYFGPGTRLTVL.

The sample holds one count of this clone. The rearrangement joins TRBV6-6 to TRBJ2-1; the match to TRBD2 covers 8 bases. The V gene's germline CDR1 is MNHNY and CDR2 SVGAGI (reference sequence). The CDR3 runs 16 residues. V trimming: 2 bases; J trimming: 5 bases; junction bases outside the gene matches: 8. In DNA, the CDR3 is TGTGCCAGCAGTTACCGGAGCGGGAGTAGGAACAATGAGCAGTTCTTC. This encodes CASSYRSGSRNNEQFF.

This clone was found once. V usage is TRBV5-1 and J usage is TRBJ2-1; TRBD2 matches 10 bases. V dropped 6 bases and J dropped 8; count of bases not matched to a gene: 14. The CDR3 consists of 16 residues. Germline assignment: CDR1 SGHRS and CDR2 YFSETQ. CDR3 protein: CASIGGLAGVVDEQFF. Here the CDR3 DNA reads TGCGCCAGCATTGGAGGGCTAGCGGGAGTCGTCGATGAGCAGTTCTTC.

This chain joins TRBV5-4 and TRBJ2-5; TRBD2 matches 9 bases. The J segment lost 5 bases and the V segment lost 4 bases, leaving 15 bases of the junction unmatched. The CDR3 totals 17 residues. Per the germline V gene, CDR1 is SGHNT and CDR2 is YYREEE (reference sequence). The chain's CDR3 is CASSPRLLAGWRETQYF. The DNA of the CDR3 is TGTGCCAGCAGCCCACGGTTACTAGCGGGTTGGAGGGAGACCCAGTACTTC.

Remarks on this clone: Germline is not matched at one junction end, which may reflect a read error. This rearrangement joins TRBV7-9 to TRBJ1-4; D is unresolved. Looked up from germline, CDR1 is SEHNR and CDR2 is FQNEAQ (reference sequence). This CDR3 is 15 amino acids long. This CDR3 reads CASSLGQTNHEELFF. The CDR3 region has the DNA TGTGCCAGCAGCTTAGGGCAGACTAACCATGAAGAACTGTTTTTT.

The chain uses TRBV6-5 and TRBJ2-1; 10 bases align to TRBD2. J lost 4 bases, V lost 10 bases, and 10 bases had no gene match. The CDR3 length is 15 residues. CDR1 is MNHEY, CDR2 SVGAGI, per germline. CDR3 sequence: CATKGGTSEYNEQFF. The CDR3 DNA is TGTGCCACCAAAGGCGGGACTAGCGAATACAATGAGCAGTTCTTC.

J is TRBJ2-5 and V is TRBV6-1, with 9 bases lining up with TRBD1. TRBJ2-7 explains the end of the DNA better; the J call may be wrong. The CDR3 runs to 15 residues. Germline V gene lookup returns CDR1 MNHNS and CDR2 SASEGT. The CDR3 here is CASSEGGQGSDEQYF. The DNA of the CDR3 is TGTGCCAGCAGTGAAGGCGGACAGGGGTCTGACGAGCAGTACTTC.

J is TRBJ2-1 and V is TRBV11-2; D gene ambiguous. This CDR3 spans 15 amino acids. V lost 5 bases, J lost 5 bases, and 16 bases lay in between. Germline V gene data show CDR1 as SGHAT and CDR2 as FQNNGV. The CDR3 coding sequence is TGTGCCAGCAGCCCACTGTCAGTCATTCACAATGAGCAGTTCTTC. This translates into CASSPLSVIHNEQFF.

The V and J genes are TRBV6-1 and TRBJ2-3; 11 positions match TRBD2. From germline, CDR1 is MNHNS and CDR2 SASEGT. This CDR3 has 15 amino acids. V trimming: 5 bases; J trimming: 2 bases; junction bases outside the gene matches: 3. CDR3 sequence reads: CASSKLAGVTDTQYF. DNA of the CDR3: TGTGCCAGCAGTAAACTAGCGGGAGTCACAGATACGCAGTATTTT.

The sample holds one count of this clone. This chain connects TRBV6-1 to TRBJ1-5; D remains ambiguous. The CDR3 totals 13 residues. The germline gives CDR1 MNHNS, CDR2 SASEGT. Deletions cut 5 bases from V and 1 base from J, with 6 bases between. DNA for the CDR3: TGTGCCAGCAGTCCAAGAAGCAATCAGCCCCAGCATTTT. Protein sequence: CASSPRSNQPQHF.

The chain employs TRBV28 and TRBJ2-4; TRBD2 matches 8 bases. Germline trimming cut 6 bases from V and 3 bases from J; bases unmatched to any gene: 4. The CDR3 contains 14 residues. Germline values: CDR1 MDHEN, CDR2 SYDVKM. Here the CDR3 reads CASRPGGSKNIQYF. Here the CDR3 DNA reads TGTGCCAGCAGGCCGGGGGGGAGCAAAAACATTCAGTACTTC.

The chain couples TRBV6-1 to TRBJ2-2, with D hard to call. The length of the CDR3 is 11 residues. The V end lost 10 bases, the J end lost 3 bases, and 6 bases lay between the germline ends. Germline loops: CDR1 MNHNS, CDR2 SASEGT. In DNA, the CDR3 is TGTGCCACGTGGTACACCGGGGAGCTGTTTTTT. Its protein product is CATWYTGELFF.

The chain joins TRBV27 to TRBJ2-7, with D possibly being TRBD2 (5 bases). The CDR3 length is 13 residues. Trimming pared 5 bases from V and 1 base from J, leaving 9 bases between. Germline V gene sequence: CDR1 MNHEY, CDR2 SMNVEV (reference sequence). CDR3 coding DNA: TGTGCCAGCAGTCCCTGGACTTCCTACGAGCAGTACTTC. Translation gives CASSPWTSYEQYF.

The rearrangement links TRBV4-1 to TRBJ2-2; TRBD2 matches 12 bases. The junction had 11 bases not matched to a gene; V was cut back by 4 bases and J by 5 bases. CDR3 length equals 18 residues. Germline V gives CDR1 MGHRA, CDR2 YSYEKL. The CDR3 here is CASSLHPSGLAGTGELFF. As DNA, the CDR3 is TGCGCCAGCAGCCTCCACCCCTCCGGACTAGCGGGAACCGGGGAGCTGTTTTTT.

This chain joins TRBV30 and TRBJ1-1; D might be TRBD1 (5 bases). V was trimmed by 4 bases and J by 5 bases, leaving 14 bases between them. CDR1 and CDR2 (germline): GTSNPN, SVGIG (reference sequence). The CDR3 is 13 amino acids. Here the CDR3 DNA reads TGTGCCTGGAATTCAGGGCTTGGGACTGAAGCTTTCTTT. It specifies CAWNSGLGTEAFF. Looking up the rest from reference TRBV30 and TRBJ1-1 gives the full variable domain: SQTIHQWPATLVQPVGSPLSLECTVEGTSNPNLYWYRQAAGRGLQLLFYSVGIGQISSEVPQNLSASRPQDRQFILSSKKLLLSDSGFYLCAWNSGLGTEAFFGQGTRLTVV.

DNA for the CDR3: TGTGCCAGCCGGGGACAGGGGGAAAACATTCAGTACTTC. Amino acid sequence: CASRGQGENIQYF. This rearrangement joins TRBV2 to TRBJ2-4; TRBD1 aligns across 11 bases. CDR1 and CDR2 (germline): SNHLY, FYNNEI. The CDR3 runs 13 residues. After removal of 8 bases from V and 5 bases from J, the junction contained 2 bases not matched to a gene.

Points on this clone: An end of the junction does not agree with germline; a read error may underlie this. In DNA form, the CDR3 reads TGCGAGAGGGTGGGCGGCGACAAGCAGTACTTC. This gives the protein CERVGGDKQYF. V and J are TRBV30 and TRBJ2-7, with D perhaps matching TRBD2 (5 bases). The length of the CDR3 is 11 residues. CDR1 and CDR2 from the germline V gene are GTSNPN and SVGIG (reference sequence).

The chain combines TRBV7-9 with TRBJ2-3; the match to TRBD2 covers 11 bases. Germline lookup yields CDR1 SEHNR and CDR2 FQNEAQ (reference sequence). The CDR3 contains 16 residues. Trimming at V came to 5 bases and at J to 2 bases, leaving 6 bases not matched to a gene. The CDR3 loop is CASSRASGGLTDTQYF. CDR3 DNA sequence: TGTGCCAGCAGCCGGGCTAGCGGGGGGCTCACAGATACGCAGTATTTT.

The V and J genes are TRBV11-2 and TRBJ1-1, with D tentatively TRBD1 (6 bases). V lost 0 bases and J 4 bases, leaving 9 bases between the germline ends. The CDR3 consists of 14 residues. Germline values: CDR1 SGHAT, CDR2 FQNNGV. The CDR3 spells CASSLERGFTEAFF. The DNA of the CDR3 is TGTGCCAGCAGCTTAGAGAGGGGGTTCACTGAAGCTTTCTTT.